Following are 4 T cell receptor beta chains from one sample sequenced in a study of shared clonotypes between healthy human individuals. TCRdb's copy holds only in-frame clones and misses some; the assay was immunoSEQ multiplex PCR. The table shows more than 2,000,000 clones, with roughly 93% occurring only once. The source material was naive CD4+ T cells from PBMCs. Described subset: CD45RA+ positively selected. The receptors shown here come from a man aged 18-30 years in good health. Some clones in this sample may be carry-over from other donors' samples.

J is TRBJ1-1 and V is TRBV7-9; TRBD1 might be the D (5 bases). Trimming left V 6 bases short and J 3 bases short, with 20 bases between. The CDR3 covers 16 residues. CDR1 is SEHNR, CDR2 FQNEAQ, per germline (reference sequence). The CDR3 loop is CASRNPPGGSDTEAFF. The CDR3, as DNA: TGTGCCAGCAGGAACCCGCCGGGGGGTTCGGACACTGAAGCTTTCTTT. The full variable domain, completed using reference TRBV7-9 and TRBJ1-1, is DTGVSQNPRHKITKRGQNVTFRCDPISEHNRLYWYRQTLGQGPEFLTYFQNEAQLEKSRLLSDRFSAERPKGSFSTLEIQRTEQGDSAMYLCASRNPPGGSDTEAFFGQGTRLTVV.

The V and J genes are TRBV21-1 and TRBJ2-4. TRBV21-1 is a pseudogene locus. This CDR3 is built from 12 residues. The CDR3 loop is CASSKGENIQYF. The CDR3 DNA reads as TGTGCCAGCAGCAAAGGGGAAAACATTCAGTACTTC.

J is TRBJ2-1 and V is TRBV9; D may be TRBD2 (6 bases). V lost 0 bases and J 7 bases, leaving 14 bases between the germline ends. Germline V gene lookup returns CDR1 SGDLS and CDR2 YYNGEE. CDR3 length: 15 residues. DNA of the CDR3: TGTGCCAGCAGCGTAGCGGGGTTAGCGGTGAATGAGCAGTTCTTC. Translation gives CASSVAGLAVNEQFF. The full variable domain, its missing parts supplied by reference TRBV9 and TRBJ2-1, is DSGVTQTPKHLITATGQRVTLRCSPRSGDLSVYWYQQSLDQGLQFLIQYYNGEERAKGNILERFSAQQFPDLHSELNLSSLELGDSALYFCASSVAGLAVNEQFFGPGTRLTVL.

This chain joins TRBV12-5 and TRBJ1-1; D ambiguous. The CDR3 spans 15 residues. Germline loops: CDR1 LGHNT, CDR2 FRNRAP. The ends were cut back, 9 bases at V and 0 bases at J, with 17 bases in the middle. The DNA for the CDR3 is TGTGCTAGCGCCCCTTCTGGATCCTTGAACACTGAAGCTTTCTTT. This gives the protein CASAPSGSLNTEAFF.